The 21 T cell receptor beta chains given below trace back to one sample, sequenced in a study of cytomegalovirus exposure and HLA in healthy donors. PCR involved 60 Vbeta and 13 Jbeta primers. Produced via immunoSEQ multiplex PCR; TCRdb's table is partial and in-frame only. Of fewer than 250,000 clones listed, 82% were seen once; the top ten hold approximately 6.5%. Material for sequencing was PBMCs. The receptors stem from a man between 40 and 49 years old in good health and CMV-seropositive.

CDR3 in DNA: TGTGCCTGGATCTTGACAGGGGGCAACTCACCCCTCCACTTT. Its translation: CAWILTGGNSPLHF. The chain links TRBV30 to TRBJ1-6, with 10 nucleotides matching TRBD1. The CDR3 is 14 amino acids. Germline CDR1 reads GTSNPN; CDR2 reads SVGIG (reference sequence). J gave up 10 bases and V 4 bases, and 7 bases lay outside the gene matches.

V and J are TRBV18 and TRBJ1-3, with D perhaps matching TRBD1 (6 bases). Germline values: CDR1 KGHSH, CDR2 LQKENI. CDR3 length: 16 amino acids. V shed 3 bases and J shed 0 bases, with 12 bases lying between them. In nucleotides, the CDR3 is TGTGCCAGCTCACCGCCCGGGACAAACTCTGGAAACACCATATATTTT. Translating gives CASSPPGTNSGNTIYF.

The rearrangement joins TRBV10-3 to TRBJ1-5; a possible D gene is TRBD1 (6 bases). Trimming pared 6 bases from V and 1 base from J, leaving 19 bases between. Germline V gene lookup returns CDR1 ENHRY and CDR2 SYGVKD. The CDR3 runs 17 residues. The CDR3 DNA reads as TGTGCCATCAGCGCCGGGACATCGACATCAAGCAATCAGCCCCAGCATTTT. Translating it yields CAISAGTSTSSNQPQHF.

This chain joins TRBV2 and TRBJ2-2, with TRBD1 matching over 7 bases. J was trimmed by 5 bases and V by 3 bases; bases with no gene match: 6. The germline V gene has CDR1 SNHLY and CDR2 FYNNEI. The CDR3 runs to 15 residues. CDR3 sequence (DNA): TGTGCCAGCAGTGAGACCCCACAGGGGACCGGGGAGCTGTTTTTT. Translation gives CASSETPQGTGELFF.

This sequence joins TRBV7-9 and TRBJ1-5; D ambiguous. The CDR3 spans 12 residues. The V and J ends lost 3 bases and 7 bases respectively, with 7 bases between them. CDR1 SEHNR and CDR2 FQNEAQ come from the germline V gene (reference sequence). This chain's CDR3 is CASSFGKQPQHF. CDR3 DNA sequence: TGTGCCAGCAGCTTCGGTAAGCAGCCCCAGCATTTT.

The V gene is TRBV7-2, the J gene TRBJ2-1, with TRBD2 matching over 8 bases. This CDR3 has 12 residues. Trimming cost V 4 bases and J 9 bases; bases outside gene matches: 2. Germline V CDR1 and CDR2: SGHTA, FQGNSA. The chain's CDR3 is CASSSTSVEQFF. In DNA form, the CDR3 reads TGTGCCAGCAGCTCGACTAGCGTTGAGCAGTTCTTC.

The chain joins TRBV27 to TRBJ2-1; D may be TRBD1 (5 bases). V was cut by 5 bases and J by 0 bases, with 17 bases left in between. The germline gives CDR1 MNHEY, CDR2 SMNVEV (reference sequence). There are 17 residues in the CDR3. This chain's CDR3 is CASSESSVGASYNEQFF. In DNA form, the CDR3 reads TGTGCCAGCAGTGAGTCCTCTGTAGGGGCCTCCTACAATGAGCAGTTCTTC.

The chain links TRBV29-1 to TRBJ1-1; D is undetermined. Looked up from germline, CDR1 is SQVTM and CDR2 is ANQGSEA. The CDR3 contains 12 residues. V was cut by 3 bases and J by 0 bases, with 5 bases left in between. The CDR3 DNA follows: TGCAGCGTTGACCTTATGAACACTGAAGCTTTCTTT. This gives the protein CSVDLMNTEAFF.

This rearrangement joins TRBV4-1 to TRBJ2-1; 10 nucleotides match TRBD2. CDR1 MGHRA and CDR2 YSYEKL come from the germline V gene. The J segment lost 4 bases and the V segment lost 0 bases, leaving 6 bases of the junction unmatched. CDR3 length: 17 residues. The CDR3 sequence is CASSQDLRLAGYNEQFF. CDR3 sequence (DNA): TGCGCCAGCAGCCAAGATTTGCGACTAGCGGGTTACAATGAGCAGTTCTTC.

A few counts support this clone. V and J are TRBV11-3 and TRBJ1-1, with D unclear. Trimming shortened V by 5 bases and J by 0 bases, and 22 bases separated the two germline ends. The CDR3 consists of 18 residues. Per the germline V gene, CDR1 is SGHNT and CDR2 is YENEEA. In DNA, the CDR3 is TGTGCCAGCAGCCCGGTCGGGGTTTTAATGGAGATGAACACTGAAGCTTTCTTT. Translating gives CASSPVGVLMEMNTEAFF.

The sample holds a few counts of this clone. The rearrangement links TRBV5-1 to TRBJ1-1; D is undetermined. This CDR3 is 12 amino acids long. Germline assignment: CDR1 SGHRS and CDR2 YFSETQ. Trimming removed 4 bases from V and 5 bases from J, with 9 bases in between. The CDR3 is CASSPDGTEAFF. CDR3 DNA sequence: TGCGCCAGCAGCCCCGACGGGACTGAAGCTTTCTTT.

J is TRBJ2-5 and V is TRBV20-1; D is uncertain. V shed 0 bases and J shed 5 bases, with 4 bases lying between them. Germline assignment: CDR1 DFQATT and CDR2 SNEGSKA (reference sequence). CDR3 length: 11 residues. In DNA form, the CDR3 reads TGCAGTGCTAGAGATCAGGAGACCCAGTACTTC. It codes for CSARDQETQYF.

The chain combines TRBV14 with TRBJ2-2; no clear D gene. Germline CDR1 SGHDN, CDR2 FVKESK. V was trimmed by 0 bases and J by 2 bases, leaving 7 bases between them. This CDR3 region has 15 residues. CDR3 sequence (DNA): TGTGCCAGCAGCCAAGAACCTAGTAACACCGGGGAGCTGTTTTTT. Translation gives CASSQEPSNTGELFF.

The chain recombines TRBV29-1 with TRBJ2-7, with 14 bases matching TRBD2. After removal of 7 bases from V and 5 bases from J, the junction contained 10 bases not matched to a gene. This CDR3 is 15 amino acids long. Germline V gene sequence: CDR1 SQVTM, CDR2 ANQGSEA. DNA for the CDR3: TGCAGCGCGTCCAAGGGACTAGCGGGAGTTGACGAGCAGTACTTC. Amino acid sequence: CSASKGLAGVDEQYF.

The rearrangement uses TRBV4-1 and TRBJ1-1; possible D gene TRBD1, 5 bases. V lost 4 bases, J lost 4 bases, and 19 bases lay in between. This CDR3 spans 16 amino acids. Germline values: CDR1 MGHRA, CDR2 YSYEKL. DNA of the CDR3: TGCGCCAGCAGCCTACTACGACGCGGGGGTGGCACTGAAGCTTTCTTT. Its protein is CASSLLRRGGGTEAFF.

The rearrangement links TRBV5-6 to TRBJ2-5, with 8 positions matching TRBD2. The CDR3 totals 14 residues. Losses at the gene ends were 2 bases for V and 3 bases for J; bases not matched to a gene: 3. Germline CDR1 is SGHDT and CDR2 is YYEEEE. CDR3 sequence (DNA): TGTGCCAGCAGCTTCGAACTAGCGGAAGAGACCCAGTACTTC. It specifies CASSFELAEETQYF.

This chain links TRBV30 with TRBJ2-2, with 7 bases that match TRBD1. Germline V gene lookup returns CDR1 GTSNPN and CDR2 SVGIG (reference sequence). V gave up 3 bases and J gave up 5 bases; unmatched junction bases: 9. The CDR3 contains 15 residues. Here the CDR3 DNA reads TGTGCCTGGAGCCAACAGGGGTTCCCTACCGGGGAGCTGTTTTTT. Protein sequence: CAWSQQGFPTGELFF.

V is TRBV18 and J is TRBJ2-1, with 10 bases identical to TRBD1. In germline, CDR1 is KGHSH, CDR2 LQKENI. The CDR3 is 15 amino acids. V dropped 2 bases and J dropped 7; count of bases not matched to a gene: 5. Here the CDR3 reads CASSPTGTGVNEQFF. The CDR3 nucleotides are TGTGCCAGCTCACCAACCGGGACAGGGGTGAATGAGCAGTTCTTC.

V and J are TRBV27 and TRBJ1-5; D remains unclear. CDR1 is MNHEY and CDR2 is SMNVEV in the germline V gene (reference sequence). CDR3 length: 15 amino acids. V was trimmed by 6 bases and J by 1 base, leaving 13 bases between them. The CDR3 nucleotides are TGTGCCAGCAGACCCTCGGAGTTAAGCAATCAGCCCCAGCATTTT. Its translation: CASRPSELSNQPQHF.

The chain joins TRBV11-3 to TRBJ2-7, with 9 bases matching TRBD1. Losses at the gene ends were 4 bases for V and 0 bases for J; bases not matched to a gene: 4. CDR3 size: 15 residues. CDR1 is SGHNT and CDR2 is YENEEA in the germline V gene. In DNA form, the CDR3 reads TGTGCCAGCAGCTCGCGGACAGGGGCCTCCTACGAGCAGTACTTC. As protein: CASSSRTGASYEQYF.

The chain joins TRBV27 to TRBJ1-2; D is unclear. CDR1 and CDR2 (germline): MNHEY, SMNVEV (reference sequence). CDR3 length: 17 residues. V was trimmed by 1 base and J by 8 bases, leaving 23 bases between them. CDR3 nucleotides: TGTGCCAGCAGTTTATATCGGACGGGCGGACCTCCGGGGGGCTACACCTTC. It specifies CASSLYRTGGPPGGYTF.